This TCR beta chain originates from a study of blood T cell repertoires in COVID-19. Looking at the study overall: Samples of COVID-19 (acute and convalescent) were obtained from the United States, Italy and Spain. PBMCs, B-cell-depleted T cells, or T cells were the source of the cDNA or gDNA that made up the material.

Study processing details: Reference gene primer amplification gave nucleated cell count estimates. Produced via immunoSEQ multiplex PCR; TCRdb's table is partial and in-frame only. V and J calls and clone size are given by that table; D and trimming were obtained from the DNA. The sample includes about 150,000 clones, about 80% of them seen just once. CDR3 length: 13 residues. Trimming pared 3 bases from V and 6 bases from J, leaving 11 bases between. One Seattle source followed patients from active infection through their disease course. The receptor comes from a woman aged 55 to 70 with COVID-19, enrolled during active disease. Sequenced input: peripheral blood. The gene calls are TRBV12-3 or TRBV12-4 and TRBJ1-2, with D tentatively TRBD1 (5 bases). CDR3: CASSFSGIDGYTF. The CDR3 coding sequence is TGTGCCAGCAGTTTCTCAGGGATTGATGGCTACACCTTC.